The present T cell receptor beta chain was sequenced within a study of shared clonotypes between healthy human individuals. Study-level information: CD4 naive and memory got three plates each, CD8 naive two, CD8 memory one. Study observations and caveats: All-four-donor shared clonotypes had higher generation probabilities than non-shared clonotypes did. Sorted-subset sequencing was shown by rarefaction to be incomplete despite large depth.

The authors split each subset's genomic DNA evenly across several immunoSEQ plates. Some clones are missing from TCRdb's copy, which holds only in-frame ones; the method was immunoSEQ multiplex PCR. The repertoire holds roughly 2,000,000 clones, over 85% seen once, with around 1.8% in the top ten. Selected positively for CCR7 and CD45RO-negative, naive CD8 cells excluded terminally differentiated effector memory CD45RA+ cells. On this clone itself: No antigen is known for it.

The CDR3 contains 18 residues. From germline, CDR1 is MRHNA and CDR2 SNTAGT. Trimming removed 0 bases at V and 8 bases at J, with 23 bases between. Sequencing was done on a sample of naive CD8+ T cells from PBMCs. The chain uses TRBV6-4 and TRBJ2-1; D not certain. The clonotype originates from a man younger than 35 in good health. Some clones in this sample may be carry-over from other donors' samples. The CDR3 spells CASSDSTPRARDRHEQFF. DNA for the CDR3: TGTGCCAGCAGTGACTCCACCCCCCGGGCCCGCGATCGGCATGAGCAGTTCTTC.